The following is a T cell receptor beta chain sequence with its context. Its target is unknown. The method was immunoSEQ multiplex PCR; TCRdb's version includes in-frame clones alone and lacks a portion of them. The data show about 580 clones, with around 60% seen just once and less than 9.5% held by the top ten. These data belong to a study of primary melanoma T cells and metastatic recurrence. Study context: Tumors were T2–T4 primary melanomas thicker than 1 mm. Broader study findings: Tumor T-cell fraction reportedly predicted progression-free survival independently. Regardless of ulceration, mitotic rate or nodal disease, >20% T-cell fraction appeared protective.

The CDR3 contains 13 residues. Germline V gives CDR1 SGDLS, CDR2 YYNGEE. The V end lost 4 bases, the J end lost 6 bases, and 13 bases lay between the germline ends. Each patient's primary melanoma had been removed surgically, with risk of metastatic recurrence. Sequencing input: melanoma tumor tissue. This TCR derives from a human donor with melanoma. This chain links TRBV9 with TRBJ1-2; D unresolved. Written as DNA, the CDR3 is TGTGCCAGCAGCTCCCGGACTGGCCATGGCTACACCTTC. Residues: CASSSRTGHGYTF.